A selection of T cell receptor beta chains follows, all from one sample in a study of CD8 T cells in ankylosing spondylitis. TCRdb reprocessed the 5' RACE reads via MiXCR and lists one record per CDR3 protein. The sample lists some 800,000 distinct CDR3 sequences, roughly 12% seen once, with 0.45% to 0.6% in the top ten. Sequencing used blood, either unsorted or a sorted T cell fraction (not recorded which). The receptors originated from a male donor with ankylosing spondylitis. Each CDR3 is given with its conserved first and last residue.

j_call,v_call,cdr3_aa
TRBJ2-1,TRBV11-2,CASSLEAGYYNEQFF
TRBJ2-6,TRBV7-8,CASSSTGTGPGANVLTF
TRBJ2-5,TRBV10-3,CAISEWGLAGDQETQYF
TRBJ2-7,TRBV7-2,CASRNSGQVYEQYF
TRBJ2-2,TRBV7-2,CASSLYSATNTGELFF
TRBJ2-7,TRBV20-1,CSANVGGSSYEQYF
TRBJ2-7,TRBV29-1,CSVEDPGSSYEQYF
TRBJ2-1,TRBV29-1,CSVPGPGREEQFF
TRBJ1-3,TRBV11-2,CASSSQGGARSPSSGNTIYF
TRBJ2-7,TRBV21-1,CASRGPEVRHEQYF
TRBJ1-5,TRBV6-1,CASSVDGDNQPQHF
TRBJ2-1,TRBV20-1,CSARGGAGEQFF
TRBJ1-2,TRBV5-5,CATFHPASYGYTF
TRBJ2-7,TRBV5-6,CASSPLGQTYEQYF
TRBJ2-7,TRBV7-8,CASSFVLKVRTGSDQQYF
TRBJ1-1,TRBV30,CAWKGQMNTEAFF
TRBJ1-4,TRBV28,CASSFVGRGNEKLFF
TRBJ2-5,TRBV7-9,CASSLGRVYQETQYF